These T cell receptor beta chains were read from a single sample in a study of blood T cell repertoires in COVID-19. TCRdb keeps only in-frame clones here, not all; method: immunoSEQ multiplex PCR. The data show 200,000 to 250,000 clones, with around 88% seen just once and 14% to 15% held by the top ten. The material sequenced was PBMCs or T cells enriched from blood (not recorded which). The receptor source for this set is a woman aged 45-59 years with acute COVID-19. The CDR3 runs from the conserved cysteine through the conserved F or W. The order of the fields is V gene, clone size, D gene, J gene, CDR3 protein, CDR3 DNA. D genes are given only for firm matches. Size values are once, few and many counts, or a class for expanded clones, and some rows have none.

>TRBV5-5|-|TRBD2|TRBJ2-3
CASSQTSGYTDTQYF
TGTGCCAGCAGCCAGACTAGCGGGTACACAGATACGCAGTATTTT
>TRBV7-3|-|-|TRBJ2-3
CASSPPPGTFEGDTQYF
TGTGCCAGCAGCCCGCCGCCCGGGACTTTTGAGGGAGATACGCAGTATTTT
>TRBV27|-|-|TRBJ2-1
CASSFTGLNEQFF
TGTGCCAGCAGTTTCACAGGCCTCAATGAGCAGTTCTTC
>TRBV29-1|-|TRBD2|TRBJ2-7
CSVERTSGRYF
TGCAGCGTTGAACGGACTAGCGGGAGGTACTTC
>TRBV2|-|-|TRBJ2-7
CASSDTYEQYF
TGTGCCAGCAGTGACACCTACGAGCAGTACTTC
>TRBV4-2|few|TRBD2|TRBJ2-7
CASSHSGIDEQYF
TGTGCCAGCAGCCATAGCGGGATAGACGAGCAGTACTTC
>TRBV9|-|TRBD2|TRBJ2-1
CASSPPTGKREENEQFF
TGTGCCAGCAGCCCCCCCACGGGTAAGCGGGAGGAGAATGAGCAGTTCTTC
>TRBV7-3|once|TRBD1|TRBJ1-1
CASSLDRGSTTEAFF
TGTGCCAGCAGCCTCGACAGGGGGTCAACCACTGAAGCTTTCTTT
>TRBV12-3/TRBV12-4|-|-|TRBJ1-1
CASSPRGNTEAFF
TGTGCCAGCAGCCCCAGGGGCAACACTGAAGCTTTCTTT
>TRBV15|-|-|TRBJ2-7
CATSRDASASYEQYF
TGTGCCACCAGCAGAGATGCTAGCGCCTCCTACGAGCAGTACTTC
>TRBV7-3|-|-|TRBJ2-2
CASSSQATGELFF
TGTGCCAGCAGCTCCCAGGCTACCGGGGAGCTGTTTTTT
>TRBV28|-|-|TRBJ1-3
CASSLRGVNTIYF
TGTGCCAGCAGTTTACGGGGGGTAAACACCATATATTTT
>TRBV7-3|-|TRBD2|TRBJ2-1
CASSLTPATGGRNNEQFF
TGTGCCAGCAGCTTAACCCCAGCCACGGGAGGGCGTAACAATGAGCAGTTCTTC
>TRBV30|-|TRBD2|TRBJ2-1
CAWSSPSAGGSNEQFF
TGTGCCTGGAGCAGTCCCTCAGCGGGAGGTTCTAATGAGCAGTTCTTC
>TRBV5-1|-|-|TRBJ1-1
CASSLAGVMKQGAAEAFF
TGCGCCAGCAGCTTGGCCGGGGTAATGAAACAGGGAGCCGCTGAAGCTTTCTTT
>TRBV25-1|-|-|TRBJ2-5
CASSEPASVGETQYF
TGTGCCAGCAGTGAACCGGCTAGCGTGGGAGAGACCCAGTACTTC
>TRBV7-9|-|-|TRBJ2-2
CASSFPGGELFF
TGTGCCAGCAGCTTTCCGGGCGGGGAGCTGTTTTTT
>TRBV5-6|-|-|TRBJ2-5
CASSLAARETQYF
TGTGCCAGCAGCTTGGCCGCCAGGGAGACCCAGTACTTC
>TRBV6-2/TRBV6-3|once|TRBD1|TRBJ2-4
CASSWGQQAKNIQYF
TGTGCCAGCAGCTGGGGACAGCAGGCCAAAAACATTCAGTACTTC
>TRBV29-1|-|-|TRBJ1-1
CSAIWGGDTEAFF
TGCAGCGCCATATGGGGGGGGGACACTGAAGCTTTCTTT
>TRBV7-9|-|TRBD2|TRBJ2-1
CASSLAGGVYNEQFF
TGTGCCAGCAGTTTAGCGGGAGGAGTTTACAATGAGCAGTTCTTC
>TRBV9|-|TRBD2|TRBJ2-3
CASSVDTSGSIYTQYF
TGTGCCAGCAGCGTAGATACTAGCGGGAGTATTTATACGCAGTATTTT
>TRBV11-2|-|-|TRBJ1-4
CASSHPGTGIATNEKLFF
TGTGCCAGCAGCCACCCGGGTACAGGGATTGCAACTAATGAAAAACTGTTTTTT
>TRBV30|-|-|TRBJ1-4
CAWSVAGALFF
TGTGCCTGGAGTGTAGCGGGGGCACTGTTTTTT
>TRBV6-2/TRBV6-3|-|-|TRBJ1-5
CASSWSMSSNQPQHF
TGTGCCAGCAGCTGGAGCATGTCGAGCAATCAGCCCCAGCATTTT
>TRBV5-5|few|TRBD1|TRBJ1-4
CASSSIRGTGNEKLFF
TGTGCCAGCAGCTCGATTCGCGGGACAGGGAATGAAAAACTGTTTTTT
>TRBV7-2|-|TRBD2|TRBJ2-3
CPRSGGVGRDTQYF
TGTCCCCGCAGCGGGGGGGTGGGGCGGGATACGCAGTATTTT
>TRBV6-1|-|TRBD1|TRBJ2-2
CASMDRSGTGELFF
TGTGCCAGCATGGACAGGTCAGGCACCGGGGAGCTGTTTTTT
>TRBV27|-|-|TRBJ2-3
CASSLVGGGDTQYF
TGTGCCAGCAGTTTGGTGGGAGGAGGAGATACGCAGTATTTT
>TRBV7-3|-|-|TRBJ1-2
CASSPERPRVYGYTF
TGTGCCAGCAGCCCGGAACGACCACGGGTTTATGGCTACACCTTC
>TRBV19|-|TRBD2|TRBJ2-7
CASSIWGASGSYEQYF
TGTGCCAGTAGTATATGGGGTGCTAGCGGGAGCTACGAGCAGTACTTC
>TRBV7-3|few|-|TRBJ2-1
CASRPDRVYNEQFF
TGTGCCAGCAGACCCGATCGGGTGTACAATGAGCAGTTCTTC
>TRBV10-3|once|TRBD1|TRBJ2-3
CAIRGTGRVTDTQYF
TGTGCCATCAGGGGGACAGGGAGGGTCACAGATACGCAGTATTTT
>TRBV7-7|-|TRBD1|TRBJ2-2
CASSPRTGWGGELFF
TGTGCTAGCAGCCCGAGGACAGGCTGGGGCGGGGAGCTGTTTTTT
>TRBV6-2/TRBV6-3|-|TRBD1|TRBJ1-2
CASSNTWDSLYGYTF
TGTGCCAGCAGCAACACTTGGGACAGCTTATATGGCTACACCTTC
>TRBV30|-|TRBD1|TRBJ1-1
CAWARGTEAFF
TGTGCCTGGGCCAGGGGGACTGAAGCTTTCTTT
>TRBV7-9|-|TRBD1|TRBJ1-2
CASSLGTGVGYGYTF
TGTGCCAGCAGCTTAGGGACAGGGGTGGGCTATGGCTACACCTTC
>TRBV19|-|TRBD1|TRBJ1-6
CAGQGASNSPLHF
TGTGCCGGACAGGGGGCGAGTAATTCACCCCTCCACTTT
>TRBV5-1|-|TRBD2|TRBJ2-2
CASSHTGTSEGELFF
TGCGCCAGCAGCCACACCGGGACTAGCGAAGGGGAGCTGTTTTTT
>TRBV7-8|-|-|TRBJ2-6
CASSLGQGFGANVLTF
TGTGCCAGCAGCTTAGGGCAGGGTTTTGGGGCCAACGTCCTGACTTTC
>TRBV28|-|-|TRBJ1-5
CASRGPRAQPQHF
TGTGCCAGCAGAGGACCGAGGGCTCAGCCCCAGCATTTT
>TRBV28|-|-|TRBJ1-5
CASSLFQINQPQHF
TGTGCCAGCAGTTTATTCCAGATTAATCAGCCCCAGCATTTT
>TRBV6-6|-|TRBD1|TRBJ1-3
CASSLNRQGTSGNTIYF
TGTGCCAGCAGTCTTAACAGACAGGGCACCTCTGGAAACACCATATATTTT
>TRBV5-1|-|-|TRBJ1-1
CASSLASNPTEAFF
TGCGCCAGCAGCTTGGCTAGTAATCCCACTGAAGCTTTCTTT
>TRBV28|-|-|TRBJ1-4
CASSLGLGTTNEKLFF
TGTGCCAGCAGTTTAGGGCTCGGAACAACTAATGAAAAACTGTTTTTT
>TRBV10-3|few|-|TRBJ1-1
CAISESAQGEAFF
TGTGCCATCAGTGAGTCTGCCCAGGGTGAAGCTTTCTTT
>TRBV28|once|-|TRBJ1-2
CASSLGGTYGYTF
TGTGCCAGCAGTTTAGGCGGGACCTATGGCTACACCTTC
>TRBV19|-|TRBD2|TRBJ2-1
CASTGTSGREQFF
TGTGCCAGTACCGGGACTAGCGGGAGGGAGCAGTTCTTC
>TRBV5-1|once|-|TRBJ2-7
CASSKQVDSYEQYF
TGCGCCAGCAGCAAACAGGTCGACTCCTACGAGCAGTACTTC
>TRBV27|-|-|TRBJ1-5
CASSLWGGGGNQPQHF
TGTGCCAGCAGTTTATGGGGGGGCGGAGGCAATCAGCCCCAGCATTTT
>TRBV2|-|-|TRBJ1-5
CASSPGQSHQPQHF
TGTGCCAGCAGCCCTGGACAGAGCCATCAGCCCCAGCATTTT
>TRBV9|-|-|TRBJ2-3
CASSVAPSSSTDTQYF
TGTGCCAGCAGCGTAGCCCCTAGCTCTTCCACAGATACGCAGTATTTT
>TRBV12-5|-|TRBD1|TRBJ2-3
CASSEDRGQADTQYF
TGTGCTAGCAGCGAAGACAGGGGGCAAGCAGATACGCAGTATTTT
>TRBV9|-|-|TRBJ2-1
CASSGGQLPYNEQFF
TGTGCCAGCAGCGGAGGACAGCTCCCCTACAATGAGCAGTTCTTC
>TRBV28|-|-|TRBJ1-2
CASSSGHGYGYTF
TGTGCCAGCAGTTCCGGACACGGCTATGGCTACACCTTC
>TRBV30|-|-|TRBJ2-1
CAWGLRGLAGREQFF
TGTGCCTGGGGGCTCAGGGGGCTAGCGGGAAGGGAGCAGTTCTTC
>TRBV5-1|-|-|TRBJ1-4
CASSPISAATNEKLFF
TGCGCCAGCAGCCCGATTAGTGCTGCAACTAATGAAAAACTGTTTTTT